Listed below are T cell receptor beta chains from one sample, sequenced in a study of T cell responses to AZD1222 COVID-19 vaccine. Data came from immunoSEQ multiplex PCR; TCRdb stores just in-frame clones and leaves some out. Among 110,000 or so clones listed, over 75% were seen once. The specimen was peripheral blood, collected 28 days after the second dose of the MenACWY control vaccine. The receptors shown here come from an adult who received the MenACWY meningococcal vaccine as a control. The CDR3 runs from the conserved cysteine through the conserved F or W. Each record gives: D gene, J gene, V gene, clone size, CDR3 protein, CDR3 DNA. A D gene is named only where the DNA matches it firmly. Some rows have no size entry. The others give once, few or many, or a class for an expanded clone.

- | TRBJ1-5 | TRBV27 | few | CASRSAGAGWGNQPQHF | TGTGCCAGCCGATCAGCAGGGGCTGGTTGGGGCAATCAGCCCCAGCATTTT
TRBD1 | TRBJ2-1 | TRBV11-2 | - | CASSDDRDYNEQFF | TGTGCCAGCAGCGATGACAGGGACTACAATGAGCAGTTCTTC
- | TRBJ2-1 | TRBV7-3 | - | CASSLIASANEQFF | TGTGCCAGCAGCTTAATAGCTAGCGCGAATGAGCAGTTCTTC
- | TRBJ2-3 | TRBV24-1 | - | CATSSATRWREQGTDTQYF | TGTGCCACCAGTTCAGCCACCCGGTGGCGGGAACAGGGGACAGATACGCAGTATTTT
TRBD2 | TRBJ2-7 | TRBV4-1 | once | CASSQGEGSSYEQYF | TGCGCCAGCAGCCAAGGGGAGGGGTCTTCCTACGAGCAGTACTTC
TRBD2 | TRBJ2-2 | TRBV6-5 | - | CASSYSGGYTGELFF | TGTGCCAGCAGTTATAGCGGGGGCTACACCGGGGAGCTGTTTTTT
TRBD1 | TRBJ2-5 | TRBV10-3 | - | CAISEVGQGVQETQYF | TGTGCCATCAGTGAGGTGGGACAGGGGGTCCAAGAGACCCAGTACTTC
- | TRBJ2-3 | TRBV10-3 | - | CAISGGSTDTQYF | TGTGCCATCAGTGGGGGTAGCACAGATACGCAGTATTTT
- | TRBJ1-2 | TRBV24-1 | - | CATSDFGPAGYTF | TGTGCCACCAGTGATTTTGGTCCCGCTGGCTACACCTTC
- | TRBJ2-7 | TRBV12-3/TRBV12-4 | - | CASTLDRNEQYF | TGTGCCAGCACCCTCGACAGGAACGAGCAGTACTTC
- | TRBJ1-1 | TRBV12-1 | - | CASSFRGNPYMNTEAFF | TGTGCCAGCAGCTTTCGGGGTAATCCCTACATGAACACTGAAGCTTTCTTT
TRBD2 | TRBJ2-3 | TRBV4-3 | - | CASSRKLAGDVDTQYF | TGCGCCAGCAGCCGAAAACTAGCGGGGGACGTAGATACGCAGTATTTT
- | TRBJ1-1 | TRBV27 | - | CASSPWGGTEAFF | TGTGCCAGCAGTCCATGGGGGGGAACTGAAGCTTTCTTT
- | TRBJ1-2 | TRBV3-1/TRBV3-2 | - | CASSPIQGGNYGYTF | TGTGCCAGCAGCCCGATCCAGGGAGGGAACTATGGCTACACCTTC
TRBD2 | TRBJ2-3 | TRBV18 | - | CASSPRDSGSTDTQYF | TGTGCCAGCTCACCACGTGATAGCGGGAGCACAGATACGCAGTATTTT
- | TRBJ2-3 | TRBV5-4 | - | CASSFWGGSTDTQYF | TGTGCCAGCAGCTTTTGGGGTGGGAGCACAGATACGCAGTATTTT
TRBD1 | TRBJ2-2 | TRBV27 | once | CASSPTFDRVHTGELFF | TGTGCCAGCAGTCCCACATTCGACAGGGTCCACACCGGGGAGCTGTTTTTT
- | TRBJ2-2 | TRBV7-6 | - | CASSLAGGPYSNTGELFF | TGTGCCAGCAGCTTAGCCGGCGGACCCTACTCGAACACCGGGGAGCTGTTTTTT
TRBD1 | TRBJ1-5 | TRBV5-3 | - | CARSLQGGKPSNQPQHF | TGTGCCAGAAGCTTGCAGGGGGGAAAACCTAGCAATCAGCCCCAGCATTTT
- | TRBJ2-2 | TRBV15 | - | CEQNTGELFF | TGTGAACAAAACACCGGGGAGCTGTTTTTT
TRBD1 | TRBJ1-6 | TRBV5-1 | - | CASSPTPGQGNSPLHF | TGCGCCAGCAGCCCAACGCCGGGACAGGGAAATTCACCCCTCCACTTT
TRBD1 | TRBJ2-1 | TRBV19 | - | CASSIAGTGGNNEQFF | TGTGCCAGTAGTATTGCGGGGACAGGGGGCAACAATGAGCAGTTCTTC
- | TRBJ2-6 | TRBV30 | - | CAWSVPRGRVAGANVLTF | TGTGCCTGGAGTGTCCCTCGGGGTCGGGTCGCTGGGGCCAACGTCCTGACTTTC
TRBD2 | TRBJ2-7 | TRBV5-1 | - | CASSMTPRTGRPSEQYF | TGCGCCAGCAGCATGACCCCGAGGACCGGGAGGCCTTCCGAGCAGTACTTC
- | TRBJ1-2 | TRBV28 | few | CASSLLTPLYGYTF | TGTGCCAGCAGTTTACTGACACCCCTTTACGGCTACACCTTC
- | TRBJ2-3 | TRBV5-1 | many | CASSLDADTQYF | TGCGCCAGCAGCTTGGACGCAGATACGCAGTATTTT